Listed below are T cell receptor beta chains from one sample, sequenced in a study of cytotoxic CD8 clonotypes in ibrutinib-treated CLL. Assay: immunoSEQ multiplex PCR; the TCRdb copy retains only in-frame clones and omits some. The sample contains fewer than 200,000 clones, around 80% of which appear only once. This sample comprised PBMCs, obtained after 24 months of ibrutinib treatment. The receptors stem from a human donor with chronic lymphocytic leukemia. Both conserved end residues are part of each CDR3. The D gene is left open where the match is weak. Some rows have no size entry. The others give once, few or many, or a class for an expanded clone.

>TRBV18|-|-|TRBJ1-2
CASSPLPRQAEGYGYTF
TGTGCCAGCTCACCTCTCCCTAGACAGGCGGAAGGCTATGGCTACACCTTC
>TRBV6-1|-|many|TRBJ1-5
CASSRSQPQHF
TGTGCCAGCAGTAGGAGTCAGCCCCAGCATTTT
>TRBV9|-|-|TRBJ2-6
CASSGLGDKAGANVLTF
TGTGCCAGCAGCGGTCTTGGGGACAAGGCTGGGGCCAACGTCCTGACTTTC
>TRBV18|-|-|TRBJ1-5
CASSPQVNNQPQHF
TGTGCCAGCTCACCACAGGTTAACAATCAGCCCCAGCATTTT
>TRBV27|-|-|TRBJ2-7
CASSPRSGEQYF
TGTGCCAGCAGTCCACGGTCGGGGGAGCAGTACTTC
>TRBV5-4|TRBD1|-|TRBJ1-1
CASSWGGQMNTEAFF
TGTGCCAGCAGCTGGGGGGGACAGATGAACACTGAAGCTTTCTTT
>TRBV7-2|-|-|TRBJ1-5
CASTSTGPANQPQHF
TGTGCCAGCACCTCTACAGGTCCCGCTAATCAGCCCCAGCATTTT
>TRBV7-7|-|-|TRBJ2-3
CASSLAEADTQYF
TGTGCTAGCAGCTTAGCGGAGGCGGATACGCAGTATTTT
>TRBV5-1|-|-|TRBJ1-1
CASSLAPERTEAFF
TGCGCCAGCAGCTTGGCGCCGGAGAGGACTGAAGCTTTCTTT
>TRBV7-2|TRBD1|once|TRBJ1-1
CASSFAPGTANTEAFF
TGTGCCAGCAGCTTTGCCCCTGGGACAGCAAACACTGAAGCTTTCTTT
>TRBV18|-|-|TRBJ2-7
CASSRETGEQYF
TGTGCCAGCTCACGCGAAACAGGGGAGCAGTACTTC
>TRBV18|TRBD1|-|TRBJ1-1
CASQQGLDTEAFF
TGTGCCAGCCAACAGGGGCTGGACACTGAAGCTTTCTTT
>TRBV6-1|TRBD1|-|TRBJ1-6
CASREPTGDNSPLHF
TGTGCCAGCAGGGAACCGACAGGGGATAATTCACCCCTCCACTTT
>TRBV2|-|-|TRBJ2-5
CASRLKNRWEETQYF
TGTGCCAGCAGATTGAAAAACCGTTGGGAAGAGACCCAGTACTTC
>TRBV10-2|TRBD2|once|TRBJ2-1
CASNPRFSGSYNEQFF
TGCGCCAGCAATCCTCGATTTAGCGGGAGCTACAATGAGCAGTTCTTC
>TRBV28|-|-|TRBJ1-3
CASSTMPGNTIYF
TGTGCCAGCAGCACAATGCCAGGAAACACCATATATTTT
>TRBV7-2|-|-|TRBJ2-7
CASSLTSGAGEQYF
TGTGCCAGCAGCTTAACGTCAGGGGCGGGTGAGCAGTACTTC
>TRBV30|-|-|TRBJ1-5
CAWSVRAVWDQPQHF
TGTGCCTGGAGTGTAAGGGCAGTTTGGGATCAGCCCCAGCATTTT
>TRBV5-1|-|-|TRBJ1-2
CASSPPSAGLGGYTF
TGCGCCAGCAGCCCCCCGTCTGCAGGGTTGGGAGGCTACACCTTC
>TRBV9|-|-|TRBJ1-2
CASSVLGTDVYGYTF
TGTGCCAGCAGCGTCCTAGGGACCGACGTCTATGGTTACACCTTC
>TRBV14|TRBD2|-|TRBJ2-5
CASSQDWGTSGEETQYF
TGTGCCAGCAGCCAAGATTGGGGGACTAGCGGTGAAGAGACCCAGTACTTC
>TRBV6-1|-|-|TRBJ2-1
CASSERFEQFF
TGTGCCAGCAGTGAAAGGTTTGAGCAGTTCTTC
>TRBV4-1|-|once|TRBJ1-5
CASSQYRVSSQPQHF
TGCGCCAGCAGCCAGTACAGGGTTAGTTCGCAGCCCCAGCATTTT
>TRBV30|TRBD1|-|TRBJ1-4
CAWSMDRGEKLFF
TGTGCCTGGAGTATGGACAGGGGGGAAAAACTGTTTTTT
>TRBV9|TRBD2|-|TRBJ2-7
CASSAGTRKDEQYF
TGTGCCAGCAGCGCTGGGACTAGAAAAGACGAGCAGTACTTC
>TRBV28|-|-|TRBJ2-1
CASSLARAGNEQFF
TGTGCCAGCAGTTTAGCGCGGGCGGGGAATGAGCAGTTCTTC
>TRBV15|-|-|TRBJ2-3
CATSRALSGSGDTQYF
TGTGCCACCAGCAGAGCCCTTAGCGGAAGTGGAGATACGCAGTATTTT
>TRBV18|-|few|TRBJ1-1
CASSPDRKNTEAFF
TGTGCCAGCTCACCCGACAGGAAAAACACTGAAGCTTTCTTT
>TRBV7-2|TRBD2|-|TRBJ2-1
CASSSQYSGRDEQFF
TGTGCCAGCAGCTCCCAATATAGCGGGAGGGATGAGCAGTTCTTC